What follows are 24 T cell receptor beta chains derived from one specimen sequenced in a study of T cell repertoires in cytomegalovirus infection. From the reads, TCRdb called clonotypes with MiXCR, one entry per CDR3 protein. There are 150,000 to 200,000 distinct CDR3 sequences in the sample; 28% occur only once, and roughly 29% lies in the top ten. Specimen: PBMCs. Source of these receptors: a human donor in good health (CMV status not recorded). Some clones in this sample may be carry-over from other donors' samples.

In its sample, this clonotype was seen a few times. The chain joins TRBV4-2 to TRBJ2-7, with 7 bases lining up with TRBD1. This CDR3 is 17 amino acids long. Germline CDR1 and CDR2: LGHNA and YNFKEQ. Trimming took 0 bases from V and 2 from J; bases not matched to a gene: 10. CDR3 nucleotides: TGTGCCAGCAGCCAAGATCCCTCGGACAGGCCCCCCTACGAGCAGTACTTC. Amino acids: CASSQDPSDRPPYEQYF.

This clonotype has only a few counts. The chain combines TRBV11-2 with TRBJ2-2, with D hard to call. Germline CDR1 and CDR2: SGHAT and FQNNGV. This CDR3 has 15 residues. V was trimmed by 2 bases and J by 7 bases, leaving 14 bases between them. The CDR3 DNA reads TGTGCCAGCAGCTTAAACTCCCGGCGAGGCGGGGAGCTGTTTTTT. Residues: CASSLNSRRGGELFF.

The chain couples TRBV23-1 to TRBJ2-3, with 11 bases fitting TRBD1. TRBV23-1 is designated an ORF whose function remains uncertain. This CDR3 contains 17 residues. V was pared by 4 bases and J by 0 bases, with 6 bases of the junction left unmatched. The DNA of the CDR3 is TGCGCCAGCAGTCCCGGGACAGGGGGTACTAGCACAGATACGCAGTATTTT. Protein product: CASSPGTGGTSTDTQYF.

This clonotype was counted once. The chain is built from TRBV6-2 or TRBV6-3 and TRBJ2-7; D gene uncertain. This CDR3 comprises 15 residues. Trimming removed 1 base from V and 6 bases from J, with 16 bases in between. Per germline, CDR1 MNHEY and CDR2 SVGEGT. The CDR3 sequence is CASSYYRTKMGEQYF. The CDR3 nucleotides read TGTGCCAGCAGTTACTATAGGACCAAAATGGGCGAGCAGTACTTC.

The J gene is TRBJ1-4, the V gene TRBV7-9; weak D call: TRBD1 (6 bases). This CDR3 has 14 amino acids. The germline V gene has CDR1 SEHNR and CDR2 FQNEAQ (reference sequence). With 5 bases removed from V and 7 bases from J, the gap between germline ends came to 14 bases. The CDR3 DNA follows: TGTGCCAGCAGCGCGAACAGGGTGGCTGAAAAACTGTTTTTT. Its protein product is CASSANRVAEKLFF.

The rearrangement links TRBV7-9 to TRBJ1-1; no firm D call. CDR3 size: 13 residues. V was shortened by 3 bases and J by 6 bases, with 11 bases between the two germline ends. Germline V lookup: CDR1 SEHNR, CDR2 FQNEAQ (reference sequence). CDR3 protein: CASSFPGEAEAFF. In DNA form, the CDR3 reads TGTGCCAGCAGCTTCCCCGGGGAGGCTGAAGCTTTCTTT. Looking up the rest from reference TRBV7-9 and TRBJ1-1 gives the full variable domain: DTGVSQNPRHKITKRGQNVTFRCDPISEHNRLYWYRQTLGQGPEFLTYFQNEAQLEKSRLLSDRFSAERPKGSFSTLEIQRTEQGDSAMYLCASSFPGEAEAFFGQGTRLTVV.

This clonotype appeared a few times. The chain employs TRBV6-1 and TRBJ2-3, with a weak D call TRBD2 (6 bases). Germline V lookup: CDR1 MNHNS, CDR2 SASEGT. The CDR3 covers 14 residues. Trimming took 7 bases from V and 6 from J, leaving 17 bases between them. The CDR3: CASIQEGRGDTQYF. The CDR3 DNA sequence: TGTGCCAGCATCCAAGAGGGCCGGGGGGATACGCAGTATTTT.

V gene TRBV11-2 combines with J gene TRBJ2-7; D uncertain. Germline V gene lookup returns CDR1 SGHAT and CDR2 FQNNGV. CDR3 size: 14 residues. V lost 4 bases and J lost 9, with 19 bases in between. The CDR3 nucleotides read TGTGCCAGCAGCTCTTCGGACCGCCTTGGCGGGCAGTACTTC. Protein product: CASSSSDRLGGQYF.

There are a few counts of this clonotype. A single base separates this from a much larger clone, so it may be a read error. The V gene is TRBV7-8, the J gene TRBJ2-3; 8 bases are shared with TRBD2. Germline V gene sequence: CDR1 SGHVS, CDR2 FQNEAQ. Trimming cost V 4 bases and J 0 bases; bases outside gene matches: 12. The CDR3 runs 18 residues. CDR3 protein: CASSWSAGGGPSTDTQYF. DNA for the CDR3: TGTGCCAGCAGCTGGTCGGCTGGCGGGGGGCCTAGCACAGATACGCAGTATTTT.

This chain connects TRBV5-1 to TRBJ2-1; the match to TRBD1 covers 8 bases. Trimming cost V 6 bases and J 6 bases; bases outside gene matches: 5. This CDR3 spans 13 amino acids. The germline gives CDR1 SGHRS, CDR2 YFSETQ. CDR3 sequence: CASIEDRANEQFF. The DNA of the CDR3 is TGCGCCAGCATCGAGGACAGGGCCAATGAGCAGTTCTTC.

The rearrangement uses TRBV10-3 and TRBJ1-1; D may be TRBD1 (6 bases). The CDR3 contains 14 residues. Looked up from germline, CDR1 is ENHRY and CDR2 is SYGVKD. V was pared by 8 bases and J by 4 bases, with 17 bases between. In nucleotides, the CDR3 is TGTGCCATCTCTCGAGGGGGGGTTGGCACTGAAGCTTTCTTT. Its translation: CAISRGGVGTEAFF.

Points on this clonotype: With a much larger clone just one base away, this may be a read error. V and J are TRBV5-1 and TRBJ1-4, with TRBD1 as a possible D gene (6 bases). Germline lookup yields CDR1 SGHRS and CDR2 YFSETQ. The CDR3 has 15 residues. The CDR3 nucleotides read TGCGCCAGCAGCCTCCACAGGGAAACTAAAGAAAAACTGTTTTTT. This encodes CASSLHRETKEKLFF.

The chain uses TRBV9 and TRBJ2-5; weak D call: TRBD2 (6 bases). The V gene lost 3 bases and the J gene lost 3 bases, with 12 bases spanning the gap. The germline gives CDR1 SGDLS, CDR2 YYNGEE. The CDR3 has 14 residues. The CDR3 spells CASSEMSGEETQYF. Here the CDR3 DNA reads TGTGCCAGCAGCGAGATGTCGGGGGAAGAGACCCAGTACTTC.

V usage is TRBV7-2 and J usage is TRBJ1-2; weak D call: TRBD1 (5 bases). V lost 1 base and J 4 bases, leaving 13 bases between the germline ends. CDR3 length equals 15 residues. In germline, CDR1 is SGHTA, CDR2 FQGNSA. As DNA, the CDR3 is TGTGCCAGCAGCTTAGAGGCAGGTACAGGCTATGGCTACACCTTC. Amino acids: CASSLEAGTGYGYTF.

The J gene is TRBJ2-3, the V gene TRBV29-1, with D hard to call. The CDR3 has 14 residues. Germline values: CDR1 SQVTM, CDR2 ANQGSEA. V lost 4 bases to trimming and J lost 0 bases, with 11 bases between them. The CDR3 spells CSVAPGLSTDTQYF. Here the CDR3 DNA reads TGCAGCGTTGCCCCCGGGTTAAGCACAGATACGCAGTATTTT.

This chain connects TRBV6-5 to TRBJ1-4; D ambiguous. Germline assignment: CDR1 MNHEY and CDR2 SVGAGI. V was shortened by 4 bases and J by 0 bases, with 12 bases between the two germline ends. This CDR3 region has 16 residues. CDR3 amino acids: CASSFQEDATNEKLFF. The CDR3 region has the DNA TGTGCCAGCAGTTTCCAGGAGGACGCAACTAATGAAAAACTGTTTTTT.

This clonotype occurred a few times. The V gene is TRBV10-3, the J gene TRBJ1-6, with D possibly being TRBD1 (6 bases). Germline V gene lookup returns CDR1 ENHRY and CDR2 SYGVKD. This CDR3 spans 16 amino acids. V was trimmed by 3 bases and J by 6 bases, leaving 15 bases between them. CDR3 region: CAISDRGQGSNSPLHF. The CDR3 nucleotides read TGTGCCATCAGTGACCGGGGGCAGGGGTCTAATTCACCCCTCCACTTT.

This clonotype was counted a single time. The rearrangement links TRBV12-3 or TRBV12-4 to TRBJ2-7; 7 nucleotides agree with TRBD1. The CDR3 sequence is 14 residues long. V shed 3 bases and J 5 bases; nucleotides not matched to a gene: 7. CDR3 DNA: TGTGCCAGCAGTTTGGGGGTGGACAGGAACGAGCAGTACTTC. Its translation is CASSLGVDRNEQYF.

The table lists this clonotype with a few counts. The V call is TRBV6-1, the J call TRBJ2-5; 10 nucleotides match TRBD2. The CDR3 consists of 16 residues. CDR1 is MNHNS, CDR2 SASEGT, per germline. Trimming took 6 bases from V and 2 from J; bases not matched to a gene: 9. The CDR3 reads CASSLRTSGFQETQYF. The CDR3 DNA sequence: TGTGCCAGCAGCCTTAGGACTAGCGGTTTTCAAGAGACCCAGTACTTC.

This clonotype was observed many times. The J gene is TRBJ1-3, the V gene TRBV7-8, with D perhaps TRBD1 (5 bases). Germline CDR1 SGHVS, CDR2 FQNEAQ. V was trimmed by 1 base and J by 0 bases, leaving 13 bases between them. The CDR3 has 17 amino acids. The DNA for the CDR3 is TGTGCCAGCAGCTTAGGGGGGGACCCAGCCTCTGGAAACACCATATATTTT. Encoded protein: CASSLGGDPASGNTIYF.

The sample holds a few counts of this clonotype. The DNA of the CDR3 is TGTGCCTGGAGAGGATGGGACAGTACAGATACGCAGTATTTT. The encoded protein is CAWRGWDSTDTQYF. The rearrangement uses TRBV30 and TRBJ2-3; 7 positions agree with TRBD1. Losses at the gene ends were 3 bases for V and 3 bases for J; bases not matched to a gene: 6. CDR1 and CDR2 from the germline V gene are GTSNPN and SVGIG (reference sequence). CDR3 length: 14 residues.

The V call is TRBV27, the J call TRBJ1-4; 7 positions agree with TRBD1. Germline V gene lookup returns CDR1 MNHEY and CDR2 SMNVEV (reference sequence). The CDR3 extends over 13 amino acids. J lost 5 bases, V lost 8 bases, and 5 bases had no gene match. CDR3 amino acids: CASGRGWNEKLFF. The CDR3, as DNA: TGTGCCAGCGGCAGGGGGTGGAATGAAAAACTGTTTTTT.

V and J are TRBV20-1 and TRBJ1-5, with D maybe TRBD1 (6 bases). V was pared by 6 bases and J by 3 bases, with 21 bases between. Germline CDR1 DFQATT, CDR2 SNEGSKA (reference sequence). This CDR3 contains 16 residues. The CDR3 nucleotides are TGCAGTGCACTACGGGGATCCAGGGGCCCCAATCAGCCCCAGCATTTT. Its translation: CSALRGSRGPNQPQHF.

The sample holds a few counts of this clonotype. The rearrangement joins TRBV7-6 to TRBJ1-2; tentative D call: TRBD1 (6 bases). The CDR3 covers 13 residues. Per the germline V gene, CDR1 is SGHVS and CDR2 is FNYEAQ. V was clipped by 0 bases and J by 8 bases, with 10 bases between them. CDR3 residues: CASSLAGANGYTF. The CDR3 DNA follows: TGTGCCAGCAGCTTAGCGGGGGCGAACGGCTACACCTTC.